This T cell receptor beta chain was identified in a study of vaccination effects on CD4 cells after COVID-19. With regard to this clone: No antigen is known for it.

Sequencing in the ViraFEST assay came after antigen-specific CD4+ T cells had been expanded with viral peptide pools, which were used to stimulate PBMC. The culture ran for roughly 10 days before CD4+ T cells were isolated. Of the BNT162b2 and mRNA-1273 vaccines, participants received two doses of one or the other. Wells of two million PBMC each were grown with around 10 IU/ml IL-2 and about 10 ug/ml peptides. Study results and caveats: In the late period after vaccination, infection- and vaccine-induced clones contracted markedly.

The repertoire was sequenced with immunoSEQ multiplex PCR; TCRdb's copy has only in-frame clones and lacks some. This sample carries 25,000 to 35,000 clones, more than 55% of them seen once, and the ten largest clones take approximately 9%. CDR1 is GTSNPN, CDR2 SVGIG, per germline (reference sequence). V lost 2 bases and J lost 5, with 10 bases in between. CDR3 length equals 13 residues. This clonotype originated in a human donor who received a COVID-19 vaccine. Sequenced material: CD4+ T cells from PBMCs cultured with SARS-CoV-2 spike peptides, taken after COVID-19 vaccination. The rearrangement uses TRBV30 and TRBJ2-1; D ambiguous. The CDR3 coding sequence is TGTGCCTGGAGTCGGTACCAGAACAATGAGCAGTTCTTC. It specifies CAWSRYQNNEQFF. The complete variable domain, with remaining parts taken from reference TRBV30 and TRBJ2-1, reads SQTIHQWPATLVQPVGSPLSLECTVEGTSNPNLYWYRQAAGRGLQLLFYSVGIGQISSEVPQNLSASRPQDRQFILSSKKLLLSDSGFYLCAWSRYQNNEQFFGPGTRLTVL.